This TCR beta chain originates from a study of CD8+ T cells in alopecia areata (dated by TCRdb to between 2017 and 2018). Describing the broader study: Treated patients were enrolled in an open-label pilot trial of oral tofacitinib, 5 to 10 mg twice daily, for moderate-to-severe alopecia areata. Patients received tofacitinib for 6 to 18 months and were then followed off drug for 6 months to check for delayed response and recurrence. Disease severity in treated patients was measured with the SALT score, which quantifies the percentage of affected scalp surface area. The study used high-throughput TCRbeta sequencing to examine T cell clonal expansion in alopecia areata, in both the C3H/HeJ mouse model and human patients. Scalp tissue and sorted CD4+ and CD8+ peripheral blood T cells from patchy and totalis/universalis alopecia areata patients and from healthy controls were covered by human TCRbeta sequencing. Patients on tofacitinib were biopsied at baseline and after 4 and 24 weeks of treatment, and several of the patients also had a later scalp biopsy. Scalp clonality was compared among normal scalp (n=4), patchy alopecia areata scalp (n=8), and alopecia totalis/universalis scalp (n=8). The RNA source kit depended on sample type: the PAXgene miRNA kit for fixed scalp, the miRNeasy kit for PBMCs, and the RNeasy kit for mouse skin. TCRbeta CDR3 regions were amplified by immunoSEQ multiplex PCR with 35 Vbeta forward and 13 Jbeta reverse primers.

Clipping removes 8 bases from V and 10 bases from J, with 3 as the unmatched junction base count. The germline V gene (reference sequence) specifies MNHNY as CDR1 and SVGAGI as CDR2. Spanning cysteine to phenylalanine, the CDR3 consists of 13 amino acids. CDR3 DNA only is kept here, 39 bases in frame from base 1. In its sample, this clone was seen a few times. Its antigen target is currently unknown. Base qualities are missing; no much larger clone stands one base away. Preparation of the library involved the immunoSEQ multiplex PCR assay. RNA was extracted from all samples and reverse transcribed into cDNA as template for TCR sequencing. SuperScript III was used to make first-strand cDNA, primed with a 2:1 mix of oligo-dT and random hexamers. A synthetic immune receptor repertoire was used to measure amplification bias, and any remaining bias was corrected computationally. The paper's processing steps were these. Raw reads were preprocessed for error removal, and CDR3 was defined according to IMGT conventions as running from the conserved cysteine to phenylalanine. Clonality was calculated as 1 minus Shannon entropy normalized by log2 of the number of productive unique TCRs. Whether each scalp clone was CD4 or CD8 was inferred by checking scalp TCRbeta sequences against the CD4 and CD8 repertoires from sorted blood. The table was pulled from immuneACCESS by TCRdb, which kept in-frame rearrangements only. Such tables lose some clones; where checked, under half of the loss comes from unresolved V genes, and the rest has no known cause. The V and J calls and clone size are taken from that table; D and trimming were inferred from the DNA. Here the sample has more than 150,000 clones; approximately 50% occur a single time. The ten largest clonotypes hold over 9% of the sample.

This sample's treatment or condition label indicates: oral pan-JAK inhibitor, 5-10 mg twice daily. Lesional scalp punch biopsies and peripheral blood were obtained from alopecia areata patients. PBMCs were separated by density centrifugation and stained for CD3, CD4 and CD8, after which CD4+ and CD8+ T cells were sorted on a FACSAria. General study outcomes and caveats: Because the treated cohort was small and included a single nonresponder, larger studies are needed to assess links between baseline CD8+ expansion and response. Higher clonality and more expanded CD8+ clones were observed in lesional scalp than in normal scalp, particularly in alopecia totalis/universalis, a finding suggestive of antigenic drive. TCR sequences shared between patients were less clear than in mice, possibly partly because of HLA diversity in the patient population. Unlike mouse skin, which is dominated by gammadelta T cells, normal human skin has resident alphabeta T cells that are also sequenced, and this complicates analysis of the scalp TCR repertoire. During tofacitinib treatment, many expanded lesional clones stuck around in both scalp and blood, and this persistence may partly explain why relapse happens after treatment is stopped. Scalp clonality and the number of expanded CD8+ clones among the top 100 scalp clones were significantly decreased by tofacitinib.

This receptor was identified in a human donor with alopecia areata. Source: CD8+ T cells sorted from blood, taken around week 53, from a patient treated with tofacitinib. This chain is built from TRBV6-6 and TRBJ2-2; the central 14 bases match TRBD2. The CDR3 is CASGLAGGPELFF. The bases are TGTGCCAGCGGACTAGCGGGGGGCCCGGAGCTGTTTTTT.